This note documents a single TCR beta chain sequence. What it binds is not known. The data were produced by immunoSEQ multiplex PCR, yet TCRdb's version contains in-frame clones alone and is incomplete. The repertoire holds roughly 90,000 clones, with approximately 90% as singletons. Germline values: CDR1 MDHEN, CDR2 SYDVKM. V was trimmed by 5 bases and J by 2 bases, leaving 19 bases between them. The CDR3 runs to 16 residues. This record comes from a study of graft-versus-host responses after intestinal transplantation. Here the sequenced sample was unstimulated CD4+ T cells sorted from spleen or lymph node cells, taken before transplant. The TCR originated in a human donor who was the organ donor for an intestinal transplant. This chain links TRBV28 with TRBJ2-7; D not certain. The CDR3 DNA sequence: TGTGCCAGCAGTCCTGGTTTCAGTTTTGTACCCTACGAGCAGTACTTC. Translated, it gives CASSPGFSFVPYEQYF. The full variable domain, rest sourced from reference TRBV28 and TRBJ2-7, is DVKVTQSSRYLVKRTGEKVFLECVQDMDHENMFWYRQDPGLGLRLIYFSYDVKMKEKGDIPEGYSVSREKKERFSLILESASTNQTSMYLCASSPGFSFVPYEQYFGPGTRLTVT.